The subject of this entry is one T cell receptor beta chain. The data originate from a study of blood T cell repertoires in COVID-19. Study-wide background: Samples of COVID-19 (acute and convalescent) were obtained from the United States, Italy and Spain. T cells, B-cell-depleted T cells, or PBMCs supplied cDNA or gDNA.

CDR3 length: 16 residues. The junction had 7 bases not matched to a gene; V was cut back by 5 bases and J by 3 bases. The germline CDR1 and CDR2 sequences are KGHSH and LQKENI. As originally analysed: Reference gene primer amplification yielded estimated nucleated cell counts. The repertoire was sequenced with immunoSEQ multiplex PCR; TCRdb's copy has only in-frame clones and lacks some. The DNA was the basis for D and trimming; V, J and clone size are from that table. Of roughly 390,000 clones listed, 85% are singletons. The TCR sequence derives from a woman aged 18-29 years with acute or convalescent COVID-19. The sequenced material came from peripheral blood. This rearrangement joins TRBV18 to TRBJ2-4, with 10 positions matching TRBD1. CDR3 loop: CASSSGTGVIKNIQYF. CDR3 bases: TGTGCCAGCTCATCAGGGACAGGGGTTATCAAAAACATTCAGTACTTC.